Reported below is one T cell receptor (beta chain). Its antigen remains unknown. Treatment noted: 19 received Ad26.COV2.S at low or high dose, single or two shots; several received placebo; per-sample allocation not given. Samples were taken on day 63 after the first vaccine or placebo injection. The repertoire was sequenced with immunoSEQ multiplex PCR; TCRdb's copy has only in-frame clones and lacks some. Here the sample spans around 340,000 clones, 88% being singletons. The data were obtained in a study of Ad26.COV2.S vaccination and SARS-CoV-2 variants. In the study overall: It was the COV1001 Ad26.COV2.S trial arm that included the donor. Once or twice, 56 days apart, Ad26.COV2.S was delivered intramuscularly.

Points from the study as a whole: It was vaccine recipients, not placebo recipients, who had the higher spike-specific TCR breadth.

The length of the CDR3 is 16 residues. Trimming took 4 bases from V and 0 from J, leaving 15 bases between them. Germline assignment: CDR1 MNHNS and CDR2 SASEGT. The J gene is TRBJ1-2, the V gene TRBV6-1; D not resolved. Source: peripheral blood, taken in a trial of Ad26.COV2.S vaccine versus placebo. This receptor was taken from a person aged 18-60 years who received the Ad26.COV2.S COVID-19 vaccine or a placebo. The CDR3 is CASSVAARAANYGYTF. The CDR3, as DNA: TGTGCCAGCAGTGTGGCGGCAAGAGCAGCTAACTATGGCTACACCTTC.